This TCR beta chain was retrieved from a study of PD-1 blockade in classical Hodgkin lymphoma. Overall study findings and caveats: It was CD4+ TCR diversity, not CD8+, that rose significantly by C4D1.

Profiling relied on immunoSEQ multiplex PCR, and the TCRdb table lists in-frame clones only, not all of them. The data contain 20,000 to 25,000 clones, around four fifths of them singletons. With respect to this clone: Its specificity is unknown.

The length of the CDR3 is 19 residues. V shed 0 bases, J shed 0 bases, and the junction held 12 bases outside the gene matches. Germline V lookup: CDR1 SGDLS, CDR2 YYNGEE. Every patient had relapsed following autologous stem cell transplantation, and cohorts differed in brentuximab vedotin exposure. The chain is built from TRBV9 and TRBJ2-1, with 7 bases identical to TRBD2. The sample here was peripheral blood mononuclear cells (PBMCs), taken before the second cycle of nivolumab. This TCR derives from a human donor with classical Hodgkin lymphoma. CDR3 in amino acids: CASSVAHGLGKSSYNEQFF. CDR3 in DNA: TGTGCCAGCAGCGTAGCCCACGGACTAGGGAAAAGCTCCTACAATGAGCAGTTCTTC.